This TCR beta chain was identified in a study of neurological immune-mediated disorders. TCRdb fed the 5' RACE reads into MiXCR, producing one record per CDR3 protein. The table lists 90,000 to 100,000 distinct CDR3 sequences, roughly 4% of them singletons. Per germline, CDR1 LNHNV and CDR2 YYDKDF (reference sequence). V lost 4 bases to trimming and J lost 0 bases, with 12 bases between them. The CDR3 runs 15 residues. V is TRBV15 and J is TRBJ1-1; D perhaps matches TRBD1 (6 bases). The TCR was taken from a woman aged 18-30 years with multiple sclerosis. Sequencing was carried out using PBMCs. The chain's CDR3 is CATSTSGTLNTEAFF. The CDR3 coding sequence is TGTGCCACCAGCACATCCGGGACACTGAACACTGAAGCTTTCTTT.